The subject of this entry is one TCR beta chain. The target antigen is unknown. The sample originates from a study of CD4 T cells in relation to SARS-CoV-2 and coronaviruses. The CDR3 consists of 14 residues. Trimming took off 5 bases at V and 12 bases at J, with 20 bases between the two ends. Germline loops: CDR1 SGHTA, CDR2 FQGTGA. Before the COVID-19 pandemic, during about 2011-2019, CD4+ T cells were taken from unexposed donors. CD4+ T cells were isolated from the cells after around 9 days of culture. Assay used: immunoSEQ multiplex PCR; TCRdb lists only in-frame clones, some missing. The data hold tens of thousands of clones, with less than 70% observed a single time.

The V and J genes are TRBV7-3 and TRBJ2-1; D is possibly TRBD1 (5 bases). The specimen was CD4+ T cells from PBMCs, cultured in vitro. The origin of this receptor is a human donor in good health. The CDR3 nucleotides are TGTGCCAGCAGCCCGTTAGCAGGGTCCCTCCGGCAGTTCTTC. It encodes CASSPLAGSLRQFF. The full variable domain, in which reference TRBV7-3 and TRBJ2-1 provide the parts outside the CDR3, is GAGVSQTPSNKVTEKGKYVELRCDPISGHTALYWYRQSLGQGPEFLIYFQGTGAADDSGLPNDRFFAVRPEGSVSTLKIQRTERGDSAVYLCASSPLAGSLRQFFGPGTRLTVL.